Shown below are 12 T cell receptor beta chains from a single sample sequenced in a study of cytomegalovirus exposure and HLA in healthy donors. PCR employed 60 Vbeta and 13 Jbeta primers. Sequencing used immunoSEQ multiplex PCR; TCRdb keeps in-frame clones, though not all of them. Here the sample spans 150,000 to 200,000 clones, around 77% being singletons. Sequencing was performed on PBMCs. These TCRs come from a young man in good health and CMV-seronegative.

This clone has a handful of counts. The chain carries TRBV2 and TRBJ2-5; D gene unclear. From germline, CDR1 is SNHLY and CDR2 FYNNEI. Between the trimmed V and J ends, which lost 6 bases and 5 bases, there was a span of 10 bases. The CDR3 has 12 amino acids. The CDR3, as DNA: TGTGCCAGCAGCTTCCTTCCGGAGACCCAGTACTTC. Its translation: CASSFLPETQYF.

The chain couples TRBV6-5 to TRBJ1-3, with D uncertain. V lost 6 bases and J lost 2, with 5 bases in between. The CDR3 is 12 amino acids. The V gene's germline CDR1 is MNHEY and CDR2 SVGAGI. CDR3 nucleotides: TGTGCCAGCAGGAGTCCTGGAAACACCATATATTTT. Translating gives CASRSPGNTIYF.

CDR3 residues: CASSLRDWGTDTQYF. CDR3 sequence (DNA): TGTGCCAGCAGCTTACGGGACTGGGGCACAGATACGCAGTATTTT. The chain carries TRBV5-6 and TRBJ2-3; TRBD2 is a possible D gene (6 bases). The CDR3 covers 15 residues. Trimming removed 2 bases from V and 1 base from J, with 11 bases in between. From germline, CDR1 is SGHDT and CDR2 YYEEEE. The full variable domain, in which reference TRBV5-6 and TRBJ2-3 provide the parts outside the CDR3, is DAGVTQSPTHLIKTRGQQVTLRCSPKSGHDTVSWYQQALGQGPQFIFQYYEEEERQRGNFPDRFSGHQFPNYSSELNVNALLLGDSALYLCASSLRDWGTDTQYFGPGTRLTVL.

The gene calls are TRBV6-1 and TRBJ2-5, with D possibly TRBD1 on 6 matching bases. V was shortened by 5 bases and J by 5 bases, with 12 bases between the two germline ends. Germline V gene sequence: CDR1 MNHNS, CDR2 SASEGT. This CDR3 has 13 amino acids. The CDR3 DNA is TGTGCCAGCAGTCCCAGGGGAATGGAGACCCAGTACTTC. This sequence encodes CASSPRGMETQYF.

The V gene is TRBV5-6, the J gene TRBJ2-7, with D tentatively TRBD1 (6 bases). This CDR3 spans 12 amino acids. The germline V gene has CDR1 SGHDT and CDR2 YYEEEE. Trimming stripped 0 bases from V and 5 bases from J, with 6 bases between. The CDR3 reads CASSLAGDEQYF. CDR3 sequence (DNA): TGTGCCAGCAGCTTGGCAGGGGACGAGCAGTACTTC. The full variable domain, in which reference TRBV5-6 and TRBJ2-7 provide the parts outside the CDR3, is DAGVTQSPTHLIKTRGQQVTLRCSPKSGHDTVSWYQQALGQGPQFIFQYYEEEERQRGNFPDRFSGHQFPNYSSELNVNALLLGDSALYLCASSLAGDEQYFGPGTRLTVT.

The V gene is TRBV7-3, the J gene TRBJ1-1; D is unclear. This CDR3 comprises 13 residues. V lost 6 bases and J lost 7, with 15 bases in between. The germline gives CDR1 SGHTA, CDR2 FQGTGA. The DNA of the CDR3 is TGTGCCAGCAGGCCCGCCCCAGGAAGTGAAGCTTTCTTT. This codes for CASRPAPGSEAFF.

V gene TRBV7-6 combines with J gene TRBJ2-7; possible D gene TRBD2, 6 bases. The CDR3 has 14 amino acids. The V gene's germline CDR1 is SGHVS and CDR2 FNYEAQ. V gave up 1 base and J gave up 3 bases, with 10 bases separating them. The CDR3 spells CASSLGDSDYEQYF. The CDR3 nucleotides read TGTGCCAGCAGCTTAGGGGACTCTGACTACGAGCAGTACTTC.

The chain joins TRBV5-1 to TRBJ1-2; 10 bases line up with TRBD1. The CDR3 has 16 amino acids. V shed 3 bases and J 0 bases; nucleotides not matched to a gene: 5. Germline values: CDR1 SGHRS, CDR2 YFSETQ. For the CDR3, the DNA is TGCGCCAGCAGCTCGGGACAGGGGCCTTCTAACTATGGCTACACCTTC. Translation: CASSSGQGPSNYGYTF.

Worth noting for this clone: The same CDR3 is also encoded by other DNA sequences in this sample. This rearrangement joins TRBV27 to TRBJ1-3, with D possibly being TRBD1 (5 bases). Germline CDR1 is MNHEY and CDR2 is SMNVEV (reference sequence). V lost 6 bases to trimming and J lost 0 bases, with 12 bases between them. The CDR3 covers 15 residues. In DNA form, the CDR3 reads TGTGCCAGCAGCACGAACGGGGGCTCTGGAAACACCATATATTTT. It translates to CASSTNGGSGNTIYF.

The V and J genes are TRBV30 and TRBJ1-2, with D maybe TRBD1 (5 bases). Trimming left V 6 bases short and J 8 bases short, with 31 bases between. Germline assignment: CDR1 GTSNPN and CDR2 SVGIG (reference sequence). CDR3 length: 17 amino acids. CDR3 coding DNA: TGTGCCTGCCCTGTGTGGCGCGTGGGGCTCGGTCCTCGGGGCTACACCTTC. Its translation is CACPVWRVGLGPRGYTF.

The chain has TRBV19 and TRBJ2-7, with 11 bases that match TRBD2. The V segment lost 6 bases and the J segment 2 bases; nucleotides outside the gene matches: 3. Germline V lookup: CDR1 LNHDA, CDR2 SQIVND (reference sequence). The CDR3 length is 14 residues. CDR3 residues: CASRPGLAAYEQYF. The CDR3 nucleotides are TGTGCCAGTAGACCGGGACTAGCGGCCTACGAGCAGTACTTC. Combining the CDR3 with reference TRBV19 and TRBJ2-7 gives the whole variable domain DGGITQSPKYLFRKEGQNVTLSCEQNLNHDAMYWYRQDPGQGLRLIYYSQIVNDFQKGDIAEGYSVSREKKESFPLTVTSAQKNPTAFYLCASRPGLAAYEQYFGPGTRLTVT.

This clone was picked up one time. The chain is built from TRBV21-1 and TRBJ1-2; TRBD1 is taken as the D call from the table, unchecked against the DNA. TRBV21-1 is a documented pseudogene. This CDR3 region has 17 residues. DNA of the CDR3: TGTGCCAGCAGCAAAGTAGAGGGCAGGGGTGGCCTCTATGGCTACACCTTC. Amino acid sequence: CASSKVEGRGGLYGYTF.